What follows are 3 T cell receptor beta chains derived from one specimen sequenced in a study of cytomegalovirus exposure and HLA in healthy donors. Using immunoSEQ multiplex PCR, the repertoire was profiled, and TCRdb retains in-frame clones only, with some absent. The sample lists 50,000 to 70,000 clones; 85% to 95% were seen once. Sequencing input: PBMCs. The receptors derive from a woman under 30 in good health and CMV-seropositive.

The chain joins TRBV9 to TRBJ2-1, with D tentatively TRBD2 (6 bases). Trimming cost V 2 bases and J 8 bases, with 11 bases left between them. Germline CDR1 and CDR2: SGDLS and YYNGEE. This CDR3 contains 13 residues. The CDR3 bases are TGTGCCAGCAGCGTGTTCGGGGGATATGAGCAGTTCTTC. It translates to CASSVFGGYEQFF.

The rearrangement uses TRBV5-1 and TRBJ2-5, with TRBD1 matching over 7 bases. The CDR3 runs 16 residues. Germline trimming cut 4 bases from V and 4 bases from J; bases unmatched to any gene: 13. Per germline, CDR1 SGHRS and CDR2 YFSETQ. The CDR3 DNA reads TGCGCCAGCAGCCCAAGACAGGGATTATTGGGAGAGACCCAGTACTTC. Translated, it gives CASSPRQGLLGETQYF.

The V call is TRBV27, the J call TRBJ2-5; 8 bases agree with TRBD2. Germline V gives CDR1 MNHEY, CDR2 SMNVEV (reference sequence). V was clipped by 2 bases and J by 5 bases; unmatched bases: 10. This CDR3 region has 16 residues. CDR3 nucleotides: TGTGCCAGCAGTTTAATAGCGGGGCTTTCGGGTGAGACCCAGTACTTC. It specifies CASSLIAGLSGETQYF.